These 2 T cell receptor beta chains originate from one sample sequenced in a study of cytomegalovirus exposure and HLA in healthy donors. PCR was performed using 60 Vbeta and 13 Jbeta primers. Clones were read by immunoSEQ multiplex PCR, and TCRdb kept only the in-frame ones, dropping some. In the table there are 150,000 to 250,000 clones, 65% to 90% of which are singletons. Sequencing was performed on PBMCs. The receptor set was obtained from a woman aged 45-65 years in good health and CMV-seronegative.

The chain has TRBV15 and TRBJ2-3; no reliable D call. This CDR3 region has 14 residues. CDR1 and CDR2 (germline): LNHNV, YYDKDF (reference sequence). V shed 4 bases and J shed 5 bases, with 13 bases lying between them. CDR3 protein: CATSTPTPLDTQYF. The CDR3 nucleotides are TGTGCCACCAGCACACCCACACCGCTAGATACGCAGTATTTT. The entire variable domain, with the rest obtained from reference TRBV15 and TRBJ2-3, is as follows: DAMVIQNPRYQVTQFGKPVTLSCSQTLNHNVMYWYQQKSSQAPKLLFHYYDKDFNNEADTPDNFQSRRPNTSFCFLDIRSPGLGDTAMYLCATSTPTPLDTQYFGPGTRLTVL.

The J gene is TRBJ2-7, the V gene TRBV27; 9 bases fit TRBD1. Germline assignment: CDR1 MNHEY and CDR2 SMNVEV (reference sequence). CDR3 length: 13 residues. V was clipped by 4 bases and J by 6 bases; unmatched bases: 4. The CDR3 loop is CASSYGDRAEQYF. CDR3 coding DNA: TGTGCCAGCAGTTATGGGGACAGGGCCGAGCAGTACTTC.